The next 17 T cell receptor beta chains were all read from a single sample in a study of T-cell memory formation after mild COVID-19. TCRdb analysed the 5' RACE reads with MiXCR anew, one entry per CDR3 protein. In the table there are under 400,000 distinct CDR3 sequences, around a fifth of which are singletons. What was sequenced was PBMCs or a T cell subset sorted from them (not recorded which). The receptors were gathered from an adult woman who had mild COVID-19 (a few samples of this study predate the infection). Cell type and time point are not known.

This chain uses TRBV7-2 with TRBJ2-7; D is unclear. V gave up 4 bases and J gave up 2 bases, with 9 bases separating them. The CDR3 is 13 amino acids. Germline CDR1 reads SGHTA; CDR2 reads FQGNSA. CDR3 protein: CASSSVGPYEQYF. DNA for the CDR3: TGTGCCAGCAGCTCCGTCGGGCCCTACGAGCAGTACTTC.

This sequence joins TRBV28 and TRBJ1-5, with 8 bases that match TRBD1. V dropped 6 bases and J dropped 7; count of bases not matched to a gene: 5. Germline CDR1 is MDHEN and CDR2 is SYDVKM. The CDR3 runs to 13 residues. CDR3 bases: TGTGCCAGCAGGCCAGGGGGCTGGCAGCCCCAGCATTTT. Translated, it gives CASRPGGWQPQHF.

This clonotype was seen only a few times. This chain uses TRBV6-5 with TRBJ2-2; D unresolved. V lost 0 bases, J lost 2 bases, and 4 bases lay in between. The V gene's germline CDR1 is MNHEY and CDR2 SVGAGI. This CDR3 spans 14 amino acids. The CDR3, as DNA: TGTGCCAGCAGTTACTCGTCCAACACCGGGGAGCTGTTTTTT. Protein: CASSYSSNTGELFF.

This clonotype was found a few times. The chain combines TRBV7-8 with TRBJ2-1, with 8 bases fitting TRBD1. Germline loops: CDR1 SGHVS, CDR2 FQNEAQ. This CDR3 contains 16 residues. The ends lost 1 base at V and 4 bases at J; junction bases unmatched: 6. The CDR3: CASSLEAGGPYNEQFF. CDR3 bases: TGTGCCAGCAGCTTAGAAGCAGGGGGCCCATACAATGAGCAGTTCTTC.

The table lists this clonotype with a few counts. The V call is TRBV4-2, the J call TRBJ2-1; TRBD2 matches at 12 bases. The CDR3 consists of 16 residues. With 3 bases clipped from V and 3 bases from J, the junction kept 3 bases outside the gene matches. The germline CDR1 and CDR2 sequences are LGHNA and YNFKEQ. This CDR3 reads CASSHWTSGDYNEQFF. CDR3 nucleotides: TGTGCCAGCAGCCACTGGACTAGCGGGGACTACAATGAGCAGTTCTTC.

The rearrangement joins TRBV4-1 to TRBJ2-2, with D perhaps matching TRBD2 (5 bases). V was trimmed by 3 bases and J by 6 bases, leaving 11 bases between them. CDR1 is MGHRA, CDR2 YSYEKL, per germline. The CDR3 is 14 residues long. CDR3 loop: CASSHPSGSGELFF. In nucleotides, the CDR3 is TGCGCCAGCAGCCATCCGTCGGGGTCCGGGGAGCTGTTTTTT.

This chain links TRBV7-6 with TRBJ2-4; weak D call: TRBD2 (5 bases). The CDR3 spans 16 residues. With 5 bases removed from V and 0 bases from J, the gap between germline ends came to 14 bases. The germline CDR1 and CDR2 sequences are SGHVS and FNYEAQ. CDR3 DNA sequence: TGTGCCAGCAGCCCGCTGGGAGTGGGAGCCAAAAACATTCAGTACTTC. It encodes CASSPLGVGAKNIQYF. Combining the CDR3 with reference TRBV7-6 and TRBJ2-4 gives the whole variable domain GAGVSQSPRYKVTKRGQDVALRCDPISGHVSLYWYRQALGQGPEFLTYFNYEAQQDKSGLPNDRFSAERPEGSISTLTIQRTEQRDSAMYRCASSPLGVGAKNIQYFGAGTRLSVL.

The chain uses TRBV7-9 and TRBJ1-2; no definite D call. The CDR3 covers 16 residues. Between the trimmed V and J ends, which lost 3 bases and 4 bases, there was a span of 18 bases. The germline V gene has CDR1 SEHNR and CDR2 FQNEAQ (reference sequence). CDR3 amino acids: CASSFLYTGRRYGYTF. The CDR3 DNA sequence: TGTGCCAGCAGCTTCCTTTATACCGGCCGGCGCTATGGCTACACCTTC.

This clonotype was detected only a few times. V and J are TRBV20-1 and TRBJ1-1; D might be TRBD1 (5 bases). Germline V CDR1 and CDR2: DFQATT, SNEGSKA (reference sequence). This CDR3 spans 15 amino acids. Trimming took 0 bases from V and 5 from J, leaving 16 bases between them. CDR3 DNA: TGCAGTGCTAGAGATCCCCGCCAGGGAGCAACTGAAGCTTTCTTT. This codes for CSARDPRQGATEAFF.

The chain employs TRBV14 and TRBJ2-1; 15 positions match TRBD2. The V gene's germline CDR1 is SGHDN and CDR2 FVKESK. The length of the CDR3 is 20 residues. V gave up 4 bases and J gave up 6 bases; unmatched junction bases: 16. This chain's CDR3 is CASSPGPGLAGGYVSNEQFF. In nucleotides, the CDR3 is TGTGCCAGCAGCCCAGGACCGGGACTAGCGGGGGGTTATGTCTCCAATGAGCAGTTCTTC. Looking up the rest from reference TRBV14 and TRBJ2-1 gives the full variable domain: EAGVTQFPSHSVIEKGQTVTLRCDPISGHDNLYWYRRVMGKEIKFLLHFVKESKQDESGMPNNRFLAERTGGTYSTLKVQPAELEDSGVYFCASSPGPGLAGGYVSNEQFFGPGTRLTVL.

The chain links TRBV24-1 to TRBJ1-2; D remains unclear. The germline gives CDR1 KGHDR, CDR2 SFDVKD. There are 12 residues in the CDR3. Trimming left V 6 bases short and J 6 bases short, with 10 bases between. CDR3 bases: TGTGCCACCAGTTCGACCGGTCATGGCTACACCTTC. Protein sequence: CATSSTGHGYTF.

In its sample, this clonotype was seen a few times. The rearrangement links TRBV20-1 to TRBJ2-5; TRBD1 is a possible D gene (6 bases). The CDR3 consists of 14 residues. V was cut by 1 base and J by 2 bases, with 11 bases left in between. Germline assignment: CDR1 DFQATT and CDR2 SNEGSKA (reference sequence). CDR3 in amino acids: CSARVPGAQETQYF. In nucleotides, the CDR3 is TGCAGTGCTAGAGTCCCAGGGGCACAAGAGACCCAGTACTTC.

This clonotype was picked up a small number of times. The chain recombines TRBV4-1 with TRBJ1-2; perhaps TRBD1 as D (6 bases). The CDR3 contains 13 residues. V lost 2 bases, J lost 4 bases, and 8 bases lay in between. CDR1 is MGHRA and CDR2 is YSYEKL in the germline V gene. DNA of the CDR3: TGCGCCAGCAGCCAACGGGGGCTCTATGGCTACACCTTC. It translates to CASSQRGLYGYTF.

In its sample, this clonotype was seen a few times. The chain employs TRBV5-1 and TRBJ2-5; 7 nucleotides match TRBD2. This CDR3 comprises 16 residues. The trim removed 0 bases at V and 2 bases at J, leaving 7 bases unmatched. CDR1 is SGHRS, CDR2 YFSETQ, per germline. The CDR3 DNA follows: TGCGCCAGCAGCTTGGGACTAGCCCCACTTCAAGAGACCCAGTACTTC. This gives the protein CASSLGLAPLQETQYF.

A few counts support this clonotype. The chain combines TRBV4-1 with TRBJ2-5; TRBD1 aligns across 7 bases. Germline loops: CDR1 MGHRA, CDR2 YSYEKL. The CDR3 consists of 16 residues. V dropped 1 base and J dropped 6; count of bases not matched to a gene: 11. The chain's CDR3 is CASSQVPTGKGKTQYF. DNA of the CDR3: TGCGCCAGCAGCCAAGTCCCGACAGGGAAGGGCAAGACCCAGTACTTC.

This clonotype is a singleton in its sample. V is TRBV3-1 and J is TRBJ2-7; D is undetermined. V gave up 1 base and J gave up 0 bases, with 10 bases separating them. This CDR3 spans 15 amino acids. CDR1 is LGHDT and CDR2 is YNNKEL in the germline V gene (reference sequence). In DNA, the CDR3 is TGTGCCAGCAGCCAAGGGGGAACGAGCTCCTACGAGCAGTACTTC. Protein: CASSQGGTSSYEQYF.

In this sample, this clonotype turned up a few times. The CDR3 bases are TGTGCCTGGAGTGTATGGCCACAGGGGGCTTCTGGGGCCAACGTCCTGACTTTC. The encoded protein is CAWSVWPQGASGANVLTF. The chain recombines TRBV30 with TRBJ2-6, with TRBD1 matching 9 bases. CDR1 is GTSNPN, CDR2 SVGIG, per germline (reference sequence). This CDR3 has 18 amino acids. Trimming took 0 bases from V and 1 from J; bases not matched to a gene: 7.